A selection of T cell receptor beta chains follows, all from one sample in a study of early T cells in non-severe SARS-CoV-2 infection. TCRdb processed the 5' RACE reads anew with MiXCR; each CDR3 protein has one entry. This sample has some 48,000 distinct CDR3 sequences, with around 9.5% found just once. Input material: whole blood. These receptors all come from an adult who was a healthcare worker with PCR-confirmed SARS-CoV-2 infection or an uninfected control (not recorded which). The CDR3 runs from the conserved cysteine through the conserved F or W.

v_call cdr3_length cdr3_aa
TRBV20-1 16 CSARDPIGIANEKLFF
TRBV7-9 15 CASSLGDRITGELFF
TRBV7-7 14 CASSLRPGQETQYF
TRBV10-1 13 CASKQASTDTQYF
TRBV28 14 CASSPRENYNEQFF
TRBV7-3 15 CASSSALTVTGELFF
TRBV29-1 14 CSVEDAEGYNEQFF
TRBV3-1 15 CASSPRRGWETEAFF
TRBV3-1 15 CASSQSLAGRYEQYF
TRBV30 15 CAWGRGTVDADTQYF
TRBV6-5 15 CASSYSGRGGEKLFF
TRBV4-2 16 CASSQVFGTGNYEQYF
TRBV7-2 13 CASNRDRGNTIYF
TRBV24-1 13 CATSPGAGYEQYF
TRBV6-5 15 CASSRSGQSSYEQYF
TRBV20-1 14 CSARDLTGAYEQYF
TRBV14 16 CASSQAGTGGPVKQFF
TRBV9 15 CASSLRDTSGYGYTF
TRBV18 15 CASSPRDTFYNEQFF
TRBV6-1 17 CASIAEGTPSSGNTIYF
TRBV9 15 CASSPRTRQTDGYTF
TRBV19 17 CASSSYHSGGDQETQYF
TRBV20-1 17 CSASGPGQGSSNQPQHF
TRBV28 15 CASSLLGTAHYEQYF
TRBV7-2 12 CASRRTGYEQYF
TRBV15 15 CATSSTGVTYNEQFF
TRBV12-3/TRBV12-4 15 CASSFGQARVYEQYF
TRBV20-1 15 CSARVPGLVNNEQFF
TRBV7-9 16 CASSLVRSLSDNEQFF
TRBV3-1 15 CASSPRLAGRETQYF
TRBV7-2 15 CASSPTGFYNSPLHF
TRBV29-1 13 CSVSRGMNTEAFF
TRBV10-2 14 CASSEGGQTYGYTF
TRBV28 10 CASSDTEAFF
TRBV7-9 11 CASSPSETQYF
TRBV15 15 CATSRRMTGGTEAFF
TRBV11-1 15 CASSLASDTIYEQYF
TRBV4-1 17 CASSQGLAGGPPETQYF
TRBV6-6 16 CASSPNPGTPNTEAFF
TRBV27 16 CASSLGDGGRSYEQYF
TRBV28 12 CASSLLSNEQFF
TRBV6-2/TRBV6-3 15 CASSGGRGNTGELFF